Following are 27 T cell receptor beta chains from one sample sequenced in a study of T cell changes during pregnancy in multiple sclerosis. Method: immunoSEQ multiplex PCR; TCRdb's copy keeps in-frame clones and lacks some. The table includes about 64,000 clones, approximately 92% detected once. The material was peripheral blood, obtained in the second trimester of pregnancy. The source of these receptors is a female donor with multiple sclerosis, enrolled in a pregnancy study.

This sequence joins TRBV28 and TRBJ2-5, with D hard to call. V shed 7 bases and J shed 2 bases, with 14 bases lying between them. There are 14 residues in the CDR3. CDR1 and CDR2 (germline): MDHEN, SYDVKM. The CDR3 reads CASNIQLSQETQYF. In DNA, the CDR3 is TGTGCCAGCAACATACAGCTGTCGCAAGAGACCCAGTACTTC.

This rearrangement joins TRBV5-4 to TRBJ2-3, with TRBD2 identical over 10 bases. This CDR3 has 18 amino acids. Germline V gene data show CDR1 as SGHNT and CDR2 as YYREEE (reference sequence). The V segment lost 4 bases and the J segment 0 bases; nucleotides outside the gene matches: 11. The chain's CDR3 is CASSGEREGLSSTDTQYF. The CDR3 DNA reads TGTGCCAGCAGCGGCGAGCGGGAGGGCCTCTCGAGCACAGATACGCAGTATTTT.

The V gene is TRBV5-5, the J gene TRBJ2-2; D not certain. The germline V and J ends were trimmed by 4 bases and 6 bases, with 13 bases remaining between them. This CDR3 is built from 14 residues. Looked up from germline, CDR1 is SGHKS and CDR2 is YYEKEE (reference sequence). The CDR3 reads CASSLVEVAGELFF. Here the CDR3 DNA reads TGTGCCAGCAGCCTCGTAGAGGTCGCCGGGGAGCTGTTTTTT.

The V gene is TRBV2, the J gene TRBJ1-4, with D tentatively TRBD1 (6 bases). In germline, CDR1 is SNHLY, CDR2 FYNNEI. V was trimmed by 4 bases and J by 5 bases, leaving 8 bases between them. CDR3 length equals 13 residues. CDR3 sequence reads: CASSGGPNEKLFF. For the CDR3, the DNA is TGTGCCAGCAGTGGGGGGCCGAATGAAAAACTGTTTTTT.

The J gene is TRBJ2-3, the V gene TRBV9, with D unresolved. The CDR3 sequence is 12 residues long. Deletions cut 2 bases from V and 6 bases from J, with 7 bases between. CDR1 SGDLS and CDR2 YYNGEE come from the germline V gene. The CDR3, as DNA: TGTGCCAGCAGCGTCTCCGGGGATACGCAGTATTTT. The encoded protein is CASSVSGDTQYF. Combining the CDR3 with reference TRBV9 and TRBJ2-3 gives the whole variable domain DSGVTQTPKHLITATGQRVTLRCSPRSGDLSVYWYQQSLDQGLQFLIQYYNGEERAKGNILERFSAQQFPDLHSELNLSSLELGDSALYFCASSVSGDTQYFGPGTRLTVL.

As regards this clone: Germline is not matched at one junction end, which may reflect a read error. This chain connects TRBV7-9 to TRBJ2-3; 10 positions agree with TRBD2. Germline CDR1 reads SEHNR; CDR2 reads FQNEAQ (reference sequence). This CDR3 is 16 amino acids long. CDR3 bases: TGTGCCGGCAGCTTAGTGACTAGCGGGTTCACAGATACGCAGTATTTT. Amino acid sequence: CAGSLVTSGFTDTQYF.

The chain couples TRBV19 to TRBJ2-6; 7 bases match TRBD1. Germline V gene data show CDR1 as LNHDA and CDR2 as SQIVND (reference sequence). Trimming cost V 6 bases and J 1 base; bases outside gene matches: 6. This CDR3 spans 16 amino acids. The CDR3 bases are TGTGCCAGTAGCTGGGACAGTTTGTCTGGGGCCAACGTCCTGACTTTC. This encodes CASSWDSLSGANVLTF.

The rearrangement uses TRBV6-1 and TRBJ1-3, with 8 bases that match TRBD1. The V gene's germline CDR1 is MNHNS and CDR2 SASEGT. Trimming removed 4 bases from V and 1 base from J; junction bases left unmatched: 3. This CDR3 comprises 15 residues. The CDR3 is CASSGGQGSGNTIYF. The CDR3 DNA reads as TGTGCCAGCAGTGGAGGACAGGGTTCTGGAAACACCATATATTTT.

This clone appeared a single time. The V gene is TRBV5-1, the J gene TRBJ2-3; 8 bases fit TRBD2. From germline, CDR1 is SGHRS and CDR2 YFSETQ. CDR3 size: 15 residues. V was pared by 0 bases and J by 2 bases, with 2 bases of the junction left unmatched. The CDR3 region is CASSLGLATTDTQYF. The CDR3 bases are TGCGCCAGCAGCTTGGGACTAGCGACCACAGATACGCAGTATTTT.

The chain recombines TRBV6-4 with TRBJ1-1; D is ambiguous. The CDR3 spans 15 residues. The V gene lost 4 bases and the J gene lost 4 bases, with 16 bases spanning the gap. Germline V gene sequence: CDR1 MRHNA, CDR2 SNTAGT. The CDR3 loop is CASSVPIFPVTEAFF. The CDR3 DNA follows: TGTGCCAGCAGTGTCCCGATTTTTCCGGTCACTGAAGCTTTCTTT.

CDR3 loop: CASSQDSSGRDNEQFF. In DNA form, the CDR3 reads TGCGCCAGCAGCCAAGATAGTAGCGGGAGAGACAATGAGCAGTTCTTC. The chain joins TRBV4-3 to TRBJ2-1, with 9 bases that match TRBD2. J lost 5 bases, V lost 0 bases, and 5 bases had no gene match. From germline, CDR1 is LGHNA and CDR2 YSLEER. The CDR3 totals 16 residues.

The rearrangement uses TRBV4-1 and TRBJ2-7; tentatively, D is TRBD2 (6 bases). Trimming pared 1 base from V and 6 bases from J, leaving 13 bases between. CDR3 length: 14 amino acids. Germline assignment: CDR1 MGHRA and CDR2 YSYEKL. The chain's CDR3 is CASSQVTSLGEQYF. In nucleotides, the CDR3 is TGCGCCAGCAGCCAAGTAACTAGCCTAGGCGAGCAGTACTTC.

CDR3 in DNA: TGCGCCAGCAGCCGAGGACTAGCGGTGACAGATACGCAGTATTTT. This encodes CASSRGLAVTDTQYF. The gene calls are TRBV4-3 and TRBJ2-3; 10 positions agree with TRBD2. This CDR3 region has 15 residues. V lost 4 bases to trimming and J lost 3 bases; unmatched junction nucleotides: 4. Looked up from germline, CDR1 is LGHNA and CDR2 is YSLEER.

About this clone itself: This sample also contains other DNA sequences that code for the same CDR3. J is TRBJ2-7 and V is TRBV4-2; 12 positions match TRBD2. The CDR3 runs to 15 residues. V trimming: 0 bases; J trimming: 4 bases; junction bases outside the gene matches: 1. Germline loops: CDR1 LGHNA, CDR2 YNFKEQ. CDR3 in amino acids: CASSQETSGSYEQYF. The CDR3 DNA reads TGTGCCAGCAGCCAAGAGACTAGCGGGAGTTACGAGCAGTACTTC.

The V and J genes are TRBV6-5 and TRBJ2-5, with unresolved D. The V and J ends lost 6 bases and 2 bases respectively, with 13 bases between them. This CDR3 has 14 amino acids. Per germline, CDR1 MNHEY and CDR2 SVGAGI. CDR3 residues: CASRADFRQETQYF. The DNA for the CDR3 is TGTGCCAGCAGAGCTGACTTTCGACAAGAGACCCAGTACTTC.

This chain uses TRBV6-1 with TRBJ2-1; 8 bases line up with TRBD2. V lost 6 bases to trimming and J lost 6 bases; unmatched junction nucleotides: 7. This CDR3 comprises 14 residues. Germline CDR1 reads MNHNS; CDR2 reads SASEGT. Here the CDR3 DNA reads TGTGCCAGCAGGACTAGCGCGGCGCGCAATGAGCAGTTCTTC. Translating it yields CASRTSAARNEQFF.

The chain joins TRBV30 to TRBJ1-4; TRBD1 agrees at 9 bases. J was trimmed by 7 bases and V by 1 base; bases with no gene match: 4. The CDR3 spans 14 residues. Germline V gives CDR1 GTSNPN, CDR2 SVGIG (reference sequence). Here the CDR3 reads CAWSGGQGTEKLFF. DNA for the CDR3: TGTGCCTGGAGTGGAGGACAGGGGACTGAAAAACTGTTTTTT.

This clone has just one count. The CDR3 DNA is TGTGCCAGCAGCCGGGTCGGAGGGCACTCAGAGGAGACCCAGTACTTC. It specifies CASSRVGGHSEETQYF. The chain links TRBV5-4 to TRBJ2-5, with D perhaps TRBD2 (6 bases). CDR1 and CDR2 from the germline V gene are SGHNT and YYREEE (reference sequence). V dropped 4 bases and J dropped 5 bases, with 21 bases sitting between them. The CDR3 is 16 residues long.

The gene calls are TRBV27 and TRBJ2-7; TRBD2 matches at 10 bases. CDR1 is MNHEY, CDR2 SMNVEV, per germline (reference sequence). The CDR3 runs 16 residues. V shed 4 bases, J shed 6 bases, and the junction held 12 bases outside the gene matches. The CDR3: CASSSASGRASGEQYF. CDR3 DNA: TGTGCCAGCAGTTCCGCTAGCGGGAGAGCCTCAGGCGAGCAGTACTTC.

The chain carries TRBV2 and TRBJ1-1, with D uncertain. Per germline, CDR1 SNHLY and CDR2 FYNNEI. This CDR3 spans 14 amino acids. The V end lost 8 bases, the J end lost 4 bases, and 17 bases lay between the germline ends. This CDR3 is CASEGEVSVTEAFF. For the CDR3, the DNA is TGTGCCAGCGAAGGTGAGGTTTCGGTCACTGAAGCTTTCTTT.

This rearrangement joins TRBV19 to TRBJ2-2; D is perhaps TRBD2 (6 bases). The germline V and J ends were trimmed by 5 bases and 3 bases, with 10 bases remaining between them. Germline V gene sequence: CDR1 LNHDA, CDR2 SQIVND (reference sequence). The CDR3 runs to 14 residues. CDR3 amino acids: CASSQGGDTGELFF. CDR3 DNA sequence: TGTGCCAGTAGTCAGGGCGGGGACACCGGGGAGCTGTTTTTT.

This chain connects TRBV6-5 to TRBJ2-7; TRBD1 agrees at 11 bases. Germline CDR1 reads MNHEY; CDR2 reads SVGAGI. The CDR3 is 15 amino acids. The junction had 1 base not matched to a gene; V was cut back by 0 bases and J by 3 bases. DNA of the CDR3: TGTGCCAGCAGTTACTCGGGACAGGGGGTCTACGAGCAGTACTTC. The encoded protein is CASSYSGQGVYEQYF.

This clone was seen a handful of times. The chain couples TRBV28 to TRBJ1-5; 7 nucleotides agree with TRBD1. CDR1 and CDR2 from the germline V gene are MDHEN and SYDVKM. V lost 5 bases and J lost 6; bases outside the gene matches: 10. The CDR3 sequence is 15 residues long. This CDR3 is CASSPGTAVSQPQHF. The CDR3 nucleotides read TGTGCCAGCAGTCCCGGGACAGCTGTTAGTCAGCCCCAGCATTTT.

The V gene is TRBV6-1, the J gene TRBJ2-2, with a possible D match to TRBD1 (7 bases). Germline lookup yields CDR1 MNHNS and CDR2 SASEGT. Trimming pared 11 bases from V and 0 bases from J, leaving 13 bases between. The length of the CDR3 is 14 residues. CDR3 bases: TGTGCCTCGGAGGGGGCCACGAACACCGGGGAGCTGTTTTTT. Encoded protein: CASEGATNTGELFF.

Remarks on this clone: Germline is not matched at one junction end, which may reflect a read error. The chain recombines TRBV30 with TRBJ2-3; a weak D match, TRBD1 (5 bases). Germline V gene data show CDR1 as GTSNPN and CDR2 as SVGIG (reference sequence). This CDR3 spans 15 amino acids. The CDR3 spells CADQDLAGISDTRYF. CDR3 in DNA: TGTGCTGACCAGGATCTGGCAGGGATTTCAGATACGCGGTATTTT.

The gene calls are TRBV5-6 and TRBJ1-2; D not certain. In germline, CDR1 is SGHDT, CDR2 YYEEEE. The CDR3 consists of 10 residues. With 4 bases removed from V and 4 bases from J, the gap between germline ends came to 2 bases. This CDR3 reads CASSLYGYTF. The CDR3 region has the DNA TGTGCCAGCAGCCTCTATGGCTACACCTTC.

V and J are TRBV5-1 and TRBJ2-1; no reliable D call. The CDR3 has 14 residues. V shed 3 bases and J shed 7 bases, with 14 bases lying between them. CDR1 and CDR2 from the germline V gene are SGHRS and YFSETQ. The CDR3 spells CASSSEVVWNEQFF. Here the CDR3 DNA reads TGCGCCAGCAGCTCAGAGGTCGTTTGGAATGAGCAGTTCTTC.